This TCR beta chain comes out of a study of blood T cell repertoires in COVID-19. Background on the study: Sources were T cells, B-cell-depleted T cells, or PBMCs; the material itself was cDNA or gDNA.

Two negative PCRs, clearance, or symptom resolution had been documented for recovered Cohort 3 donors. Looked up from germline, CDR1 is SGHRS and CDR2 is YFSETQ. The junction had 8 bases not matched to a gene; V was cut back by 4 bases and J by 4 bases. There are 15 residues in the CDR3. The protocol was immunoSEQ multiplex PCR, while the TCRdb copy is restricted to in-frame clones and leaves out a portion. This sample has a few hundred thousand clones, with roughly nine tenths found just once. The receptor comes from a woman younger than 45 who had recovered from COVID-19. V and J are TRBV5-1 and TRBJ1-2; TRBD1 matches 9 bases. Material: PBMCs or T cells enriched from blood (not recorded which). The CDR3 DNA follows: TGCGCCAGCAGCCCAGATCCGGGACAGGGCTATGGCTACACCTTC. Its translation: CASSPDPGQGYGYTF.